Each of the 18 T cell receptor beta chains below was sequenced from the same sample in a study of CD8+ T cells in alopecia areata (dated by TCRdb to the late 2010s). This sample's time point label indicates: about 5 months on oral tofacitinib. This specimen's treatment or condition label, interpreted: oral pan-JAK inhibitor, 5-10 mg twice daily. The method behind the library was the immunoSEQ multiplex PCR assay. RNA was extracted from all samples and reverse transcribed into cDNA as template for TCR sequencing. Drawn from immuneACCESS, this table holds only the in-frame rearrangements with V and J called that TCRdb kept. Clones are partly lost; checked studies trace under half to an unresolved V gene and leave the rest unexplained. Across this sample there are about 190,000 clones, with roughly 50% seen only once. About 12% of the sample goes to the ten largest clones. Sequenced here: CD8+ T cells sorted from blood, sampled at week 24, from a patient treated with tofacitinib. The receptors come from a human donor with alopecia areata.

The rearrangement joins TRBV11-2 to TRBJ2-4, with D unresolved. The CDR3 has 16 residues. V gave up 7 bases and J gave up 1 base, with 17 bases separating them. The germline V gene has CDR1 SGHAT and CDR2 FQNNGV. The CDR3 DNA reads as TGTGCCAGCAAGCTGGGTTTGGACCGTGCCAAAAACATTCAGTACTTC. Residues: CASKLGLDRAKNIQYF.

In its sample, this clone was seen a few times. The rearrangement uses TRBV6-5 and TRBJ1-1; no clear D gene. Germline-derived CDR1 and CDR2 are MNHEY and SVGAGI. V dropped 4 bases and J dropped 1 base, with 4 bases sitting between them. The CDR3 is 12 amino acids. DNA for the CDR3: TGTGCCAGCAGTTTGAAGAACACTGAAGCTTTCTTT. Its translation: CASSLKNTEAFF.

Concerning this clone itself: A read error may produce the germline difference seen at one junction end. The genes are TRBV4-1 and TRBJ1-2, with 8 nucleotides matching TRBD1. This CDR3 is built from 13 residues. Germline V gives CDR1 MGHRA, CDR2 YSYEKL. The CDR3 spells CASSQGDSGQGAF. The CDR3 DNA reads TGCGCCAGCAGCCAAGGCGACAGCGGACAGGGAGCGTTC.

As regards this clone: At one end, the junction sequence differs from germline, possibly due to a read error. This sequence joins TRBV2 and TRBJ2-7, with 9 bases aligning to TRBD1. Germline V CDR1 and CDR2: SNHLY, FYNNEI. The CDR3 is 14 residues long. DNA of the CDR3: TGTGCCGGCAGTTCCGGGACAGGGCTCGACGAGCAGTACTTC. Protein sequence: CAGSSGTGLDEQYF.

The genes are TRBV5-1 and TRBJ2-7; 7 bases align to TRBD1. Germline V CDR1 and CDR2: SGHRS, YFSETQ. CDR3 length: 14 residues. V lost 2 bases to trimming and J lost 2 bases; unmatched junction nucleotides: 4. The CDR3 bases are TGCGCCAGCAGCTTAGGGGACAGCACCTACGAGCAGTACTTC. It specifies CASSLGDSTYEQYF.

This clone has just one count. V usage is TRBV5-1 and J usage is TRBJ1-6; D gene unclear. This CDR3 has 12 residues. The V gene lost 4 bases and the J gene lost 15 bases, with 14 bases spanning the gap. Germline CDR1 is SGHRS and CDR2 is YFSETQ. The CDR3 bases are TGCGCCAGCAGCCCGGGCGGGATTGGCCTCCACTTT. Residues: CASSPGGIGLHF.

The chain combines TRBV6-5 with TRBJ2-7, with a weak D call TRBD2 (6 bases). The CDR3 sequence is 13 residues long. Trimming stripped 2 bases from V and 12 bases from J, with 17 bases between. The germline V gene encodes CDR1 MNHEY and CDR2 SVGAGI. This chain's CDR3 is CASSYGRTTLMYF. The CDR3 nucleotides are TGTGCCAGCAGTTACGGGAGGACCACTCTTATGTACTTC.

The chain recombines TRBV13 with TRBJ1-1; D is undetermined. The ends were cut back, 2 bases at V and 6 bases at J, with 7 bases in the middle. Germline V gene data show CDR1 as PRHDT and CDR2 as FYEKMQ (reference sequence). The CDR3 runs 12 residues. In DNA, the CDR3 is TGTGCCAGCAGCTTAAGCATGTCTGAAGCTTTCTTT. As protein: CASSLSMSEAFF.

The chain employs TRBV7-8 and TRBJ2-3; D unclear. CDR3 size: 16 residues. Deletions cut 1 base from V and 1 base from J, with 12 bases between. CDR1 is SGHVS and CDR2 is FQNEAQ in the germline V gene. The CDR3, as DNA: TGTGCCAGCAGCTTAGGTGCCTCACCCCGCACAGATACGCAGTATTTT. Translation: CASSLGASPRTDTQYF. Supplemented by reference TRBV7-8 and TRBJ2-3, the full variable domain reads GAGVSQSPRYKVAKRGQDVALRCDPISGHVSLFWYQQALGQGPEFLTYFQNEAQLDKSGLPSDRFFAERPEGSVSTLKIQRTQQEDSAVYLCASSLGASPRTDTQYFGPGTRLTVL.

The rearrangement joins TRBV25-1 to TRBJ2-7; 7 nucleotides line up with TRBD1. Trimming removed 4 bases from V and 3 bases from J; junction bases left unmatched: 6. The CDR3 extends over 14 amino acids. Germline CDR1 MGHDK, CDR2 SYGVNS. In DNA, the CDR3 is TGTGCCAGCAGTGGAGAGGGGGCCTACTACGAGCAGTACTTC. This encodes CASSGEGAYYEQYF.

For this clone: The same CDR3 is also encoded by other DNA sequences in this sample. The chain links TRBV5-6 to TRBJ2-2; D is uncertain. V gave up 0 bases and J gave up 5 bases, with 5 bases separating them. The CDR3 runs to 13 residues. Per the germline V gene, CDR1 is SGHDT and CDR2 is YYEEEE. DNA of the CDR3: TGTGCCAGCAGCTTGGGGGGAACCGGGGAGCTGTTTTTT. Amino acid sequence: CASSLGGTGELFF. Full variable domain (outside the CDR3, taken from reference TRBV5-6 and TRBJ2-2): DAGVTQSPTHLIKTRGQQVTLRCSPKSGHDTVSWYQQALGQGPQFIFQYYEEEERQRGNFPDRFSGHQFPNYSSELNVNALLLGDSALYLCASSLGGTGELFFGEGSRLTVL.

This chain links TRBV15 with TRBJ2-3; 9 nucleotides agree with TRBD2. V lost 6 bases and J lost 0; bases outside the gene matches: 10. CDR3 size: 17 residues. From germline, CDR1 is LNHNV and CDR2 YYDKDF (reference sequence). The CDR3, as DNA: TGTGCCACCAGTGGGGTAGCGGGGGCCCTCAGCACAGATACGCAGTATTTT. Protein sequence: CATSGVAGALSTDTQYF.

The V call is TRBV5-1, the J call TRBJ2-7, with no clear D. V lost 0 bases, J lost 2 bases, and 9 bases lay in between. The CDR3 is 14 amino acids. Germline loops: CDR1 SGHRS, CDR2 YFSETQ. The CDR3, as DNA: TGCGCCAGCAGCTTGGAGTCGGAGACCTACGAGCAGTACTTC. Amino acid sequence: CASSLESETYEQYF.

The rearrangement joins TRBV27 to TRBJ2-1; D is undetermined. The ends were cut back, 3 bases at V and 4 bases at J, with 7 bases in the middle. CDR3 length equals 13 residues. Germline loops: CDR1 MNHEY, CDR2 SMNVEV (reference sequence). The CDR3 DNA sequence: TGTGCCAGCAGTTTGCCAGAGTACAATGAGCAGTTCTTC. It translates to CASSLPEYNEQFF.

The chain has TRBV6-5 and TRBJ1-2; tentatively, D is TRBD1 (6 bases). The CDR3 loop spans 15 amino acids. Germline CDR1 and CDR2: MNHEY and SVGAGI. V shed 5 bases and J shed 3 bases, with 16 bases lying between them. Written as DNA, the CDR3 is TGTGCCAGCAGTCCCACGGGGGCAAGCGACTATGGCTACACCTTC. It yields the protein CASSPTGASDYGYTF.

The rearrangement uses TRBV11-2 and TRBJ2-7; perhaps TRBD2 as D (5 bases). CDR1 is SGHAT and CDR2 is FQNNGV in the germline V gene. V was trimmed by 2 bases and J by 6 bases, leaving 11 bases between them. The CDR3 contains 13 residues. The CDR3 DNA sequence: TGTGCCAGCAGCTTAATTAGCGTCTCCGAGCAGTACTTC. It translates to CASSLISVSEQYF.

This chain connects TRBV13 to TRBJ2-1; a weak D match, TRBD1 (5 bases). Germline values: CDR1 PRHDT, CDR2 FYEKMQ (reference sequence). The CDR3 runs to 11 residues. The V gene lost 5 bases and the J gene lost 7 bases, with 6 bases spanning the gap. Written as DNA, the CDR3 is TGTGCCAGCAGCAGGGGAAATGAGCAGTTCTTC. It yields the protein CASSRGNEQFF.

The chain recombines TRBV27 with TRBJ2-7; D remains unclear. With 6 bases removed from V and 2 bases from J, the gap between germline ends came to 14 bases. Germline lookup yields CDR1 MNHEY and CDR2 SMNVEV (reference sequence). The CDR3 loop spans 14 amino acids. The CDR3 region is CASSLRLGTYEQYF. The CDR3 DNA is TGTGCCAGCAGCCTCCGTTTGGGGACCTACGAGCAGTACTTC.